These T cell receptor beta chains were read from a single sample in a study of blood T cells in healthy people across ages. TCRdb analysed the 5' RACE reads with MiXCR anew, one entry per CDR3 protein. The sample has 600,000 to 650,000 distinct CDR3 sequences; approximately 50% are singletons. The sample comprised blood. These receptors were collected from a man in his sixties in good health. CDR3s include the opening cysteine and the closing phenylalanine or tryptophan. Fields, in order: J gene, V gene, CDR3 protein.

j_gene: TRBJ1-2
v_gene: TRBV27
CDR3aa: CASSWRATGSRGYTF

j_gene: TRBJ1-2
v_gene: TRBV7-2
CDR3aa: CASSLGPDGWGYTF

j_gene: TRBJ2-7
v_gene: TRBV5-6
CDR3aa: CASSFFSGAGEQYF

j_gene: TRBJ2-3
v_gene: TRBV20-1
CDR3aa: CSARDHTGLASVSDTQYF

j_gene: TRBJ2-5
v_gene: TRBV29-1
CDR3aa: CSVGLSGGPSGETQYF

j_gene: TRBJ2-7
v_gene: TRBV27
CDR3aa: CASSVTREAYEQYF

j_gene: TRBJ2-1
v_gene: TRBV5-1
CDR3aa: CASSIGTSGENEQFF

j_gene: TRBJ2-1
v_gene: TRBV7-2
CDR3aa: CASSLVAGEGNEQFF

j_gene: TRBJ2-5
v_gene: TRBV5-1
CDR3aa: CASSLGVLAGGREETQYF

j_gene: TRBJ1-4
v_gene: TRBV6-2/TRBV6-3
CDR3aa: CASSYSTATNEKLFF

j_gene: .
v_gene: TRBV21-1
CDR3aa: CASSAGTSTNGSSYNEQYF

j_gene: TRBJ2-1
v_gene: TRBV10-1
CDR3aa: CASNAPRWDRVHNEQFF

j_gene: TRBJ1-2
v_gene: TRBV4-1
CDR3aa: CASSQDPQGGYYGYTF

j_gene: TRBJ2-1
v_gene: TRBV9
CDR3aa: CASSPSGGSLKSSYNEQFF

j_gene: TRBJ2-2
v_gene: TRBV20-1
CDR3aa: CSARKATSGGASNTGELFF

j_gene: TRBJ2-6
v_gene: TRBV20-1
CDR3aa: CSASGGGGLGANVLTF

j_gene: TRBJ2-5
v_gene: TRBV20-1
CDR3aa: CSARRPVLLTQYF

j_gene: TRBJ1-2
v_gene: TRBV9
CDR3aa: CASSVGYQRIYGYTF

j_gene: TRBJ2-6
v_gene: TRBV6-2/TRBV6-3
CDR3aa: CASSSRQYGSGANVLTF

j_gene: TRBJ2-5
v_gene: TRBV10-1
CDR3aa: CASSERTGAWETQYF

j_gene: TRBJ1-5
v_gene: TRBV21-1
CDR3aa: CASSKEHRATNQPQHF

j_gene: TRBJ1-2
v_gene: TRBV7-2
CDR3aa: CASSPAGGHTF

j_gene: TRBJ2-1
v_gene: TRBV4-2
CDR3aa: CASSQEPSGGHSYNEQFF

j_gene: .
v_gene: TRBV20-1
CDR3aa: CSARVGPQETQYF

j_gene: TRBJ2-5
v_gene: TRBV2
CDR3aa: CASSEGSKETQYF

j_gene: TRBJ1-2
v_gene: TRBV20-1
CDR3aa: CSARAHQADYGYTF

j_gene: TRBJ1-1
v_gene: TRBV6-1
CDR3aa: CASSGTGGLRNTEAFF

j_gene: .
v_gene: TRBV6-5
CDR3aa: CASSVQGAADEQYF

j_gene: TRBJ2-6
v_gene: TRBV12-3/TRBV12-4
CDR3aa: CASSTYRGQGSGANVLTF

j_gene: TRBJ1-4
v_gene: TRBV16
CDR3aa: CASSQSQGREWKLFF

j_gene: TRBJ2-5
v_gene: TRBV2
CDR3aa: CASSAITQGGETQYF

j_gene: TRBJ2-7
v_gene: TRBV5-1
CDR3aa: CASSFQPGQGPYEQYF

j_gene: TRBJ2-1
v_gene: TRBV25-1
CDR3aa: CASTESGDSYNEQFF

j_gene: TRBJ2-3
v_gene: TRBV12-3/TRBV12-4
CDR3aa: CASRVGPTDTQYF

j_gene: .
v_gene: TRBV12-3/TRBV12-4
CDR3aa: CASSPLGVETQYF

j_gene: TRBJ2-5
v_gene: TRBV9
CDR3aa: CASSVGPSSRETQYF

j_gene: TRBJ2-3
v_gene: TRBV4-2
CDR3aa: CASSQITGGNTDTQYF

j_gene: TRBJ2-2
v_gene: TRBV2
CDR3aa: CASSALAHGEQFF

j_gene: TRBJ2-3
v_gene: TRBV20-1
CDR3aa: CSARTGTGTQYF

j_gene: TRBJ2-5
v_gene: TRBV5-1
CDR3aa: CASSLAGTGDGETQYF

j_gene: TRBJ1-2
v_gene: TRBV12-3/TRBV12-4
CDR3aa: CASTPRGAANYGYTF

j_gene: TRBJ2-2
v_gene: TRBV2
CDR3aa: CASSEPRGLAGGNTGELFF